This passage covers 8 T cell receptor beta chains from one sample sequenced in a study of T cell repertoires in cytomegalovirus infection. TCRdb reprocessed the reads via MiXCR and lists one record per CDR3 protein. This table holds some 220,000 distinct CDR3 sequences, about 40% found once. The antigens for these receptors are not known. Sequencing was performed on CD8+ T cells from cultured PBMCs, taken from culture after CMV antigen stimulation. Source of these receptors: a human donor in good health (CMV status not recorded). Some clones in this sample may be carry-over from other donors' samples.

This clonotype was recorded once. The chain joins TRBV5-1 to TRBJ1-2, with 8 bases aligning to TRBD1. This CDR3 comprises 16 residues. Germline lookup yields CDR1 SGHRS and CDR2 YFSETQ. V gave up 4 bases and J gave up 2 bases; unmatched junction bases: 10. The CDR3, as DNA: TGCGCCAGCAGCCAAGACAGGGGACCAACCAACTATGGCTACACCTTC. Its translation is CASSQDRGPTNYGYTF.

V usage is TRBV7-3 and J usage is TRBJ2-3; tentatively, D is TRBD1 or TRBD2 (5 bases each). The V gene's germline CDR1 is SGHTA and CDR2 FQGTGA. This CDR3 has 13 residues. The V end lost 0 bases, the J end lost 4 bases, and 5 bases lay between the germline ends. The CDR3 DNA follows: TGTGCCAGCAGCTTAACGGGGGCAGATACGCAGTATTTT. It specifies CASSLTGADTQYF. Full variable domain (missing parts from reference TRBV7-3 and TRBJ2-3): GAGVSQTPSNKVTEKGKYVELRCDPISGHTALYWYRQSLGQGPEFLIYFQGTGAADDSGLPNDRFFAVRPEGSVSTLKIQRTERGDSAVYLCASSLTGADTQYFGPGTRLTVL.

The V and J genes are TRBV6-6 and TRBJ2-1; TRBD2 is a possible D gene (6 bases). Germline lookup yields CDR1 MNHNY and CDR2 SVGAGI (reference sequence). V lost 0 bases, J lost 8 bases, and 23 bases lay in between. This CDR3 is 18 amino acids long. The CDR3 region is CASSYSTVLATADHEQFF. DNA for the CDR3: TGTGCCAGCAGTTACTCGACAGTCCTAGCGACGGCAGACCATGAGCAGTTCTTC.

This clonotype was counted between two and nine times. V gene TRBV7-2 combines with J gene TRBJ1-1; D is possibly TRBD1 (6 bases). V gave up 5 bases and J gave up 4 bases, with 11 bases separating them. The CDR3 consists of 13 residues. Germline CDR1 is SGHTA and CDR2 is FQGNSA. CDR3 region: CASSQGSGTEAFF. The CDR3 nucleotides are TGTGCCAGCAGCCAGGGGTCGGGCACTGAAGCTTTCTTT.

The chain has TRBV6-6 and TRBJ2-3; D perhaps matches TRBD1 (7 bases). The V and J ends lost 6 bases and 2 bases respectively, with 21 bases between them. The CDR3 has 17 residues. The germline V gene encodes CDR1 MNHNY and CDR2 SVGAGI (reference sequence). This CDR3 reads CASRGNTGEAFTDTQYF. DNA of the CDR3: TGTGCCAGCAGGGGGAATACAGGGGAGGCTTTCACAGATACGCAGTATTTT.

This clonotype was picked up a small number of times. The chain combines TRBV9 with TRBJ2-5, with 8 bases matching TRBD1. The germline V gene has CDR1 SGDLS and CDR2 YYNGEE. Germline trimming cut 3 bases from V and 5 bases from J; bases unmatched to any gene: 9. CDR3 size: 15 residues. The CDR3 DNA follows: TGTGCCAGCAGCGAGGGACAGGCCCATGGGGAGACCCAGTACTTC. It is translated as CASSEGQAHGETQYF.

This clonotype was counted only a few times. The rearrangement links TRBV19 to TRBJ2-1; the D gene could be TRBD1 or TRBD2 (5 bases each). The CDR3 spans 16 residues. Trimming pared 5 bases from V and 8 bases from J, leaving 22 bases between. Germline lookup yields CDR1 LNHDA and CDR2 SQIVND (reference sequence). The CDR3 bases are TGTGCCAGTAGTGCCCGCCGGGACGAACGAGGCGATGAGCAGTTCTTC. Translating gives CASSARRDERGDEQFF.

This chain links TRBV5-5 with TRBJ2-3, with TRBD1 matching 8 bases. Germline V gene lookup returns CDR1 SGHKS and CDR2 YYEKEE (reference sequence). The CDR3 consists of 16 residues. V shed 4 bases and J 1 base; nucleotides not matched to a gene: 8. CDR3 DNA: TGTGCCAGCAGCAGACGGGGACAGGACCGCACAGATACGCAGTATTTT. Amino acids: CASSRRGQDRTDTQYF.